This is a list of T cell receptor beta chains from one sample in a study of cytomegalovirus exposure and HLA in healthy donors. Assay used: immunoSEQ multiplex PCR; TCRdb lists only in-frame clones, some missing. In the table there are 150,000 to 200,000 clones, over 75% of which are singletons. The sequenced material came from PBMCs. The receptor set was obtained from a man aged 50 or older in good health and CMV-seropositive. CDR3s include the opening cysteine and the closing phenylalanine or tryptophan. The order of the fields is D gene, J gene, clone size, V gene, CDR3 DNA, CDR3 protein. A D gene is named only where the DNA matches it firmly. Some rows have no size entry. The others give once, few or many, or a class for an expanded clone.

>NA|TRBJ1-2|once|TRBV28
TGTGCCAGTTCTTGGGGCGATGGCTACACCTTC
CASSWGDGYTF
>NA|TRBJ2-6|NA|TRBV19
TGTGCCTCAACTACGGGGGCTGGGGCCAACGTCCTGACTTTC
CASTTGAGANVLTF
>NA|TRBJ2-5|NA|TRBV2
TGTGCCAGCAGGTCCTCAGGGAATCAAGAGACCCAGTACTTC
CASRSSGNQETQYF
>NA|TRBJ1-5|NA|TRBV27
TGTGCCAGTCAGGAGGCAGTCAATCAGCCCCAGCATTTT
CASQEAVNQPQHF
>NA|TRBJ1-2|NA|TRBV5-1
TGCGCCAGCAGTTCGGGTTTGGTGGGGACAGGCTACACCTTC
CASSSGLVGTGYTF
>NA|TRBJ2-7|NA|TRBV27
TGTGCCAACCCTTTCCCGGGACAAACCTCCTACGAGCAGTACTTC
CANPFPGQTSYEQYF
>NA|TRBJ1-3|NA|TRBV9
TGTGCCAGCAGCGTATGGAGCAACTCTGGAAACACCATATATTTT
CASSVWSNSGNTIYF
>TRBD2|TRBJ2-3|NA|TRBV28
TGTGCCAGCATCTCTCCCTTTAGCGGGGGAGGAGATACGCAGTATTTT
CASISPFSGGGDTQYF
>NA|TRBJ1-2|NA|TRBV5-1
TGCGCCAGCAGCTTGGCCCGTACAGATGGAGGCTACACCTTC
CASSLARTDGGYTF
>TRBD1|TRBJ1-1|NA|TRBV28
TGTGCCAGCAGCGACATCCCGGGACAGACAATGAACACTGAAGCTTTCTTT
CASSDIPGQTMNTEAFF
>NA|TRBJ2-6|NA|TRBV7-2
TGTGCCAGCAGTCGAACCAGGGCGCAGGGGGCCAACGTCCTGACTTTC
CASSRTRAQGANVLTF
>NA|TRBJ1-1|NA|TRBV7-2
TGTGCCAGCAGCTTAGAAGGACAGATTAACACTGAAGCTTTCTTT
CASSLEGQINTEAFF
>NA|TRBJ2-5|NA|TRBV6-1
TGTGCCAGCAGGCGAACGGCGGGTAGCGAGACCCAGTACTTC
CASRRTAGSETQYF
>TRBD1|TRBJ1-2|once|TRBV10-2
TGCGCCAGCCTCGAACAGGGGCGGGCTAACTATGGCTACACCTTC
CASLEQGRANYGYTF
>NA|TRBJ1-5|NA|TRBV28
TGTGCCAGCAGTTCCGGGGGAAAGGGACAGCCCCAGCATTTT
CASSSGGKGQPQHF
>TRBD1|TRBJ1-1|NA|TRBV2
TGTGCCGGACAGGGGGACCACACTGAAGCTTTCTTT
CAGQGDHTEAFF
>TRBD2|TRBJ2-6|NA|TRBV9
TGTGCCAGCAGCGGCTTAGCGGGGCTCTCTGGGGCCAACGTCCTGACTTTC
CASSGLAGLSGANVLTF
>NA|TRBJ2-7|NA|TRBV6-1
TGTGCCAGCAGTGACCTACTAGTCTACGAGCAGTACTTC
CASSDLLVYEQYF
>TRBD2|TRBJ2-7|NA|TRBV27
TGTGCCAGCAGTTATGGGGCTAGCGGCTCCTACGAGCAGTACTTC
CASSYGASGSYEQYF